This T cell receptor beta chain comes out of a study of blood T cells in healthy people across ages (dated by TCRdb to 2014 to 2015). At the level of the whole study: In model experiments, template switching captured about one uniquely barcoded TCR beta cDNA molecule for every two T cells. Using deep sequencing normalized with unique cDNA molecular identifiers, the study measured how TCR beta repertoire diversity changes with age. Four age groups were formed from the donors: young (average about 17 years), middle-aged (approximately 39), aged (62) and long-lived (about 75). To avoid experimental bias, donors of different ages were spread randomly across the sequencing lanes. For two donors (one aged 18 to 29 and one aged 80 or older), the study analyzed two additional independent replicas of 1 million unique cDNA reads from the same blood draw.

To note about this clonotype: The antigen it binds to is not known. It has no much larger one-base neighbor in the sample; base qualities were not kept.

Study-wide findings and limitations: As age increased, observed TCR beta diversity per million T cells dropped in a roughly linear way, and a significant reduction was already evident by age about 40. Bulk unsorted PBMC profiling prevented conclusive comparison of naive and antigen-experienced compartments. Compared with the aged group, more naive CD4+ T cells, fewer expanded clones and increased TCR diversity were shown by the long-lived group, suggesting age selection. The CMV infection status of donors was not known, potentially confounding age-related changes in expanded clonotypes. Estimates of total diversity based on one million sequenced T cells were considered lower bounds and underestimates. A strong correlation was found between observed TCR beta diversity and the percentage of naive T cells measured by flow cytometry.

Taken from the germline V gene (reference sequence), the CDR1 and CDR2 loops are SEHNR and FQNEAQ. V and J are truncated by 8 bases and 10 bases respectively, leaving an intervening sequence of 14 bases. The CDR3 covers 11 residues, taking in both the cysteine and the phenylalanine. The CDR3 DNA has 33 bases and is translated from base 1. Library prep was done by 5' RACE. The instrument given in TCRdb is Illumina HiSeq 2500. A second PCR of roughly 7 to 12 cycles was performed with a sample-barcoded 5' primer and a J-beta primer mix. Each TCR beta cDNA molecule received a unique molecular identifier from a template-switch 5' adaptor carrying 12 random nucleotides. Each sample yielded at least 2.5 million CDR3-containing paired-end reads. First-strand cDNA synthesis was performed from all RNA using the Mint cDNA synthesis kit, with priming by a TRBC-specific oligonucleotide. All cDNA was treated with uracil-DNA glycosylase and then went through a first 18-cycle PCR with the universal primers M1SS and BC2_uni_R. The study's processing was this. Normalization of each sample was performed by random selection of 1 million high-quality reads, each carrying a distinct molecular identifier. Reads sharing molecular identifiers were discarded rather than binned into consensus sequences. MiTCR, set to a Q25 quality threshold and the strictest error-elimination algorithm, was used for CDR3 identification, clonotype clustering and error correction. A nonparametric unseen species model with Euler transformation was used to estimate lower-bound total TCR beta diversity. The public reads were reprocessed in TCRdb via fastp at Q25 and MiXCR, keeping in-frame beta chains. Rows merge per CDR3 protein into single entries with the most common DNA and genes. TCRdb's processing, not the study's, gives the V and J calls here. This sample holds hundreds of thousands of distinct CDR3 sequences; about three fifths were observed only once. The top ten clonotypes cover over 20% of the sample.

Systemically healthy Caucasian individuals from Russia, 39 in total and aged 6 to 90 years, were included as donors. About 10 milliliters of peripheral blood were collected from each donor into EDTA-treated Vacutainer tubes. Ficoll-Paque density-gradient centrifugation was used to isolate PBMCs, with at least 6.5 million per sample. Total RNA, at least 5.5 micrograms per sample, was extracted from PBMCs with Trizol reagent. For every donor, flow cytometry on a PBMC aliquot measured the percentage of naive CD45RAhigh/CD27high T cells. The rearrangement joined TRBV7-9 to TRBJ1-2, with the D segment identity uncertain. The sequenced sample was blood. The TCR originated in a young man in good health. The CDR3 loop reads CASVDSGPYTF. The DNA sequence is given as TGTGCCAGCGTAGACTCCGGACCCTACACCTTC. Reference TRBV7-9 and TRBJ1-2 proteins supply the regions before and after the CDR3; the full variable domain is: DTGVSQNPRHKITKRGQNVTFRCDPISEHNRLYWYRQTLGQGPEFLTYFQNEAQLEKSRLLSDRFSAERPKGSFSTLEIQRTEQGDSAMYLCASVDSGPYTFGSGTRLTVV.